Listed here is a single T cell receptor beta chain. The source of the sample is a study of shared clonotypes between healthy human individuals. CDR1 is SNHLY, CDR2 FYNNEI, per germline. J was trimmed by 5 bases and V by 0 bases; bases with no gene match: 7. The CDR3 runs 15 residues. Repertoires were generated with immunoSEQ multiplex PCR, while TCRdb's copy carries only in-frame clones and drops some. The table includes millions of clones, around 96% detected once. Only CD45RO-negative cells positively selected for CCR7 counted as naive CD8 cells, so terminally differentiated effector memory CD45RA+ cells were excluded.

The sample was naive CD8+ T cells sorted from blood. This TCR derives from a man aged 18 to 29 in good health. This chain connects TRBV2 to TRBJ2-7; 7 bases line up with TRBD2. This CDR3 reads CASSEALAGEDEQYF. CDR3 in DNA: TGTGCCAGCAGTGAAGCGTTGGCGGGAGAGGACGAGCAGTACTTC.